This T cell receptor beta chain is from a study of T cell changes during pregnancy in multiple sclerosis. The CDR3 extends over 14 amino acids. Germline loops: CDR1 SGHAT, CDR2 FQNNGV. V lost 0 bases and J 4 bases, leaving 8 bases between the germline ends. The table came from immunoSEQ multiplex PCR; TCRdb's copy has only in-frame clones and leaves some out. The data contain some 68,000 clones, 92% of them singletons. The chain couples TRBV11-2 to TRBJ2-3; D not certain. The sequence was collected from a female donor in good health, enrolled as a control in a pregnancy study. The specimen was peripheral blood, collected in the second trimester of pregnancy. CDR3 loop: CASSLDNLADTQYF. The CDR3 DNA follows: TGTGCCAGCAGCTTAGATAACCTAGCAGATACGCAGTATTTT.